The 24 T cell receptor beta chains in this list originate from one sample, sequenced in a study of blood T cell repertoires in COVID-19. TCRdb's table, derived via immunoSEQ multiplex PCR, lists solely in-frame clones and lacks some. The sample holds 150,000 to 200,000 clones, around 85% seen once. The sample consisted of peripheral blood. These receptors were obtained from an older woman with acute or convalescent COVID-19.

In DNA, the CDR3 is TGTGCCAGTTGGGCAGGCGGGTTGGCGGAAAAACTGTTTTTT. Translating it yields CASWAGGLAEKLFF. This chain links TRBV19 with TRBJ1-4, with unresolved D. Germline CDR1 is LNHDA and CDR2 is SQIVND (reference sequence). The CDR3 is 14 amino acids. The V end lost 8 bases, the J end lost 8 bases, and 18 bases lay between the germline ends.

The J gene is TRBJ1-1, the V gene TRBV15; the D is unclear. This CDR3 is built from 14 residues. V was trimmed by 1 base and J by 0 bases, leaving 6 bases between them. Germline V gene data show CDR1 as LNHNV and CDR2 as YYDKDF (reference sequence). In nucleotides, the CDR3 is TGTGCCACCAGCAGAGGCGGGGTGAACACTGAAGCTTTCTTT. The encoded protein is CATSRGGVNTEAFF. Supplemented by reference TRBV15 and TRBJ1-1, the full variable domain reads DAMVIQNPRYQVTQFGKPVTLSCSQTLNHNVMYWYQQKSSQAPKLLFHYYDKDFNNEADTPDNFQSRRPNTSFCFLDIRSPGLGDTAMYLCATSRGGVNTEAFFGQGTRLTVV.

This chain connects TRBV5-1 to TRBJ2-5; TRBD2 agrees at 12 bases. Per germline, CDR1 SGHRS and CDR2 YFSETQ. V lost 4 bases and J lost 1; bases outside the gene matches: 5. This CDR3 has 16 amino acids. The DNA for the CDR3 is TGCGCCAGCAGCCTAGGACTAGCGGGAACCCAAGAGACCCAGTACTTC. Protein: CASSLGLAGTQETQYF.

V is TRBV29-1 and J is TRBJ2-1, with TRBD1 as a possible D gene (5 bases). CDR3 length: 11 amino acids. V was clipped by 5 bases and J by 3 bases, with 5 bases between them. Germline values: CDR1 SQVTM, CDR2 ANQGSEA. For the CDR3, the DNA is TGCAGCGTTCAGGGCTACAATGAGCAGTTCTTC. Translation gives CSVQGYNEQFF.

The chain is built from TRBV24-1 and TRBJ1-2, with a tentative D call TRBD1 (5 bases). The V gene's germline CDR1 is KGHDR and CDR2 SFDVKD. The CDR3 has 13 amino acids. Trimming shortened V by 4 bases and J by 2 bases, and 7 bases separated the two germline ends. The DNA for the CDR3 is TGTGCCACCAGTGAGGCAGGGAACTATGGCTACACCTTC. It codes for CATSEAGNYGYTF.

This chain connects TRBV19 to TRBJ1-1, with D uncertain. The CDR3 consists of 12 residues. V lost 3 bases and J 6 bases, leaving 8 bases between the germline ends. Per the germline V gene, CDR1 is LNHDA and CDR2 is SQIVND (reference sequence). CDR3 nucleotide sequence: TGTGCCAGTAGTATTAGAGGTGCTGAAGCTTTCTTT. Protein product: CASSIRGAEAFF.

V gene TRBV6-5 combines with J gene TRBJ2-1, with TRBD2 identical over 14 bases. This CDR3 contains 15 residues. The ends lost 6 bases at V and 9 bases at J; junction bases unmatched: 7. CDR1 is MNHEY, CDR2 SVGAGI, per germline. For the CDR3, the DNA is TGTGCCAGCAGAGTTACCGGGACTAGCGGGAGTGAGCAGTTCTTC. The encoded protein is CASRVTGTSGSEQFF.

The table lists this clone with a few counts. The chain couples TRBV25-1 to TRBJ2-7; D uncertain. The V and J ends lost 7 bases and 6 bases respectively, with 13 bases between them. The CDR3 runs 12 residues. The germline gives CDR1 MGHDK, CDR2 SYGVNS. The CDR3 nucleotides are TGTGCCAGCATGGAAGCAGGTGGCGAGCAGTACTTC. This translates into CASMEAGGEQYF.

J is TRBJ2-5 and V is TRBV15; perhaps D is TRBD1 or TRBD2 (9 bases each). The CDR3 is 19 residues long. Germline CDR1 LNHNV, CDR2 YYDKDF (reference sequence). The ends were cut back, 7 bases at V and 6 bases at J, with 33 bases in the middle. The CDR3 loop is CATTTGGRGGVSGSKTQYF. DNA for the CDR3: TGTGCCACCACGACAGGGGGTCGGGGGGGCGTTAGCGGGAGTAAGACCCAGTACTTC.

This clone was detected only a few times. The chain combines TRBV12-3 or TRBV12-4 with TRBJ1-1; perhaps TRBD1 as D (5 bases). V was cut by 7 bases and J by 3 bases, with 12 bases left in between. This CDR3 contains 13 residues. The CDR3: CASTDQGYTEAFF. CDR3 coding DNA: TGTGCCAGCACCGATCAGGGCTACACTGAAGCTTTCTTT.

The chain combines TRBV5-1 with TRBJ2-2; a possible D gene is TRBD1 (6 bases). The CDR3 totals 15 residues. Germline values: CDR1 SGHRS, CDR2 YFSETQ. Deletions cut 1 base from V and 6 bases from J, with 13 bases between. The CDR3 region is CASSLTTGSPGELFF. CDR3 coding DNA: TGCGCCAGCAGCTTGACCACAGGGTCCCCCGGGGAGCTGTTTTTT.

The chain couples TRBV2 to TRBJ1-1, with unresolved D. V dropped 4 bases and J dropped 1 base, with 10 bases sitting between them. CDR1 is SNHLY and CDR2 is FYNNEI in the germline V gene. The CDR3 contains 14 residues. Written as DNA, the CDR3 is TGTGCCAGCAGTGCGGATGCGGGGAACACTGAAGCTTTCTTT. Protein: CASSADAGNTEAFF.

The chain uses TRBV19 and TRBJ1-4; D might be TRBD1 (5 bases). The CDR3 contains 13 residues. CDR1 and CDR2 (germline): LNHDA, SQIVND (reference sequence). V lost 5 bases, J lost 7 bases, and 11 bases lay in between. DNA of the CDR3: TGTGCCAGTAGTCGCAGGGTTGGTGAAAAACTGTTTTTT. This translates into CASSRRVGEKLFF.

CDR3 region: CASSQQQWRAYNEQFF. CDR3 nucleotide sequence: TGTGCCAGCAGCCAACAACAGTGGCGGGCATACAATGAGCAGTTCTTC. The chain couples TRBV11-3 to TRBJ2-1; the D gene is possibly TRBD2 (5 bases). V was pared by 5 bases and J by 4 bases, with 18 bases between. From germline, CDR1 is SGHNT and CDR2 YENEEA. CDR3 size: 16 residues.

The chain carries TRBV28 and TRBJ1-2, with D possibly TRBD1 on 5 matching bases. Trimming left V 4 bases short and J 8 bases short, with 17 bases between. The CDR3 is 14 residues long. From germline, CDR1 is MDHEN and CDR2 SYDVKM. CDR3: CASSSGGGAGGYTF. In DNA, the CDR3 is TGTGCCAGCAGTTCTGGCGGAGGGGCGGGCGGCTACACCTTC.

The chain carries TRBV5-5 and TRBJ2-5; the D gene is possibly TRBD2 (5 bases). The CDR3 is 15 residues long. The V gene lost 3 bases and the J gene lost 4 bases, with 16 bases spanning the gap. Germline CDR1 SGHKS, CDR2 YYEKEE (reference sequence). CDR3 bases: TGTGCCAGCAGCTCGGGCCCTGCCGCGGGAGAGACCCAGTACTTC. This encodes CASSSGPAAGETQYF. Using reference TRBV5-5 and TRBJ2-5 for the parts outside the CDR3, the full variable domain is DAGVTQSPTHLIKTRGQQVTLRCSPISGHKSVSWYQQVLGQGPQFIFQYYEKEERGRGNFPDRFSARQFPNYSSELNVNALLLGDSALYLCASSSGPAAGETQYFGPGTRLLVL.

The chain has TRBV6-5 and TRBJ1-5, with TRBD1 matching 7 bases. The V segment lost 6 bases and the J segment 16 bases; nucleotides outside the gene matches: 9. Germline V gives CDR1 MNHEY, CDR2 SVGAGI. CDR3 length equals 11 residues. The CDR3 coding sequence is TGTGCCAGCAGCAGCCGGGACAGAAAACATTTT. This sequence encodes CASSSRDRKHF.

The CDR3 region is CASSYQDSWTEAFF. The CDR3 nucleotides read TGTGCCAGCAGTTACCAGGACAGTTGGACTGAAGCTTTCTTT. The chain uses TRBV6-5 and TRBJ1-1; weak D call: TRBD1 (6 bases). V lost 2 bases to trimming and J lost 5 bases, with 12 bases between them. The germline CDR1 and CDR2 sequences are MNHEY and SVGAGI. There are 14 residues in the CDR3.

The chain combines TRBV10-1 with TRBJ1-1; 7 bases are shared with TRBD1. The ends lost 6 bases at V and 2 bases at J; junction bases unmatched: 6. Germline V gene sequence: CDR1 WNHNN, CDR2 SYGVQD (reference sequence). The CDR3 is 14 amino acids. The CDR3 region is CASSYGQDNTEAFF. CDR3 nucleotides: TGCGCCAGCAGCTACGGACAGGACAACACTGAAGCTTTCTTT.

The genes are TRBV24-1 and TRBJ2-5; the D gene is possibly TRBD2 (5 bases). The CDR3 runs 13 residues. V dropped 1 base and J dropped 5 bases, with 7 bases sitting between them. Germline values: CDR1 KGHDR, CDR2 SFDVKD. The DNA of the CDR3 is TGTGCCACCAGTGATTTTTCGGGGGAGACCCAGTACTTC. Translation: CATSDFSGETQYF.

V gene TRBV9 combines with J gene TRBJ2-1; a weak D match, TRBD2 (6 bases). Germline V gene lookup returns CDR1 SGDLS and CDR2 YYNGEE. The CDR3 runs 14 residues. Trimming removed 7 bases from V and 8 bases from J, with 19 bases in between. CDR3 sequence: CASSWSPTGDEQFF. Here the CDR3 DNA reads TGTGCCAGCTCTTGGTCCCCGACGGGGGATGAGCAGTTCTTC.

This clone showed up just once. The same CDR3 is also encoded by other DNA sequences in this sample. This chain connects TRBV28 to TRBJ1-2; 7 bases agree with TRBD1. The V segment lost 3 bases and the J segment 2 bases; nucleotides outside the gene matches: 0. The CDR3 runs 13 residues. Germline lookup yields CDR1 MDHEN and CDR2 SYDVKM. The CDR3 region has the DNA TGTGCCAGCAGTTTGACAGGGAACTATGGCTACACCTTC. Its translation: CASSLTGNYGYTF.

The chain recombines TRBV27 with TRBJ2-5; D is ambiguous. The V and J ends lost 11 bases and 5 bases respectively, with 9 bases between them. CDR1 and CDR2 (germline): MNHEY, SMNVEV (reference sequence). The CDR3 totals 10 residues. CDR3 region: CAPIGETQYF. The CDR3 coding sequence is TGTGCCCCTATCGGGGAGACCCAGTACTTC.

The rearrangement uses TRBV7-3 and TRBJ2-3; 7 positions agree with TRBD2. V trimming: 4 bases; J trimming: 2 bases; junction bases outside the gene matches: 12. This CDR3 spans 17 amino acids. Germline V gene lookup returns CDR1 SGHTA and CDR2 FQGTGA. In DNA form, the CDR3 reads TGTGCCAGCAGCTCGAGGCCCGGACTAGGGACCACAGATACGCAGTATTTT. Its protein is CASSSRPGLGTTDTQYF.